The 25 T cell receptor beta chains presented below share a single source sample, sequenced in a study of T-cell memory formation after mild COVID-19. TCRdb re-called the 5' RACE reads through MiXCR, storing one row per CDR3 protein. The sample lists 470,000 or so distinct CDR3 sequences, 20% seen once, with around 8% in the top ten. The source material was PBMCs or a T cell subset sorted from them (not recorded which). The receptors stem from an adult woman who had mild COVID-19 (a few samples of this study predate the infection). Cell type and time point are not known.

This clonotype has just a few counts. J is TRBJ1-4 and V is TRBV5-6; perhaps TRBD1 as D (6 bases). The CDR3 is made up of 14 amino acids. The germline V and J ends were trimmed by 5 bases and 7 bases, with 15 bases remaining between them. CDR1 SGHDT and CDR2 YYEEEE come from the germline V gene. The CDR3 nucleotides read TGTGCCAGCAGTTCACAGGGAGGGGGTGAAAAACTGTTTTTT. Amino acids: CASSSQGGGEKLFF.

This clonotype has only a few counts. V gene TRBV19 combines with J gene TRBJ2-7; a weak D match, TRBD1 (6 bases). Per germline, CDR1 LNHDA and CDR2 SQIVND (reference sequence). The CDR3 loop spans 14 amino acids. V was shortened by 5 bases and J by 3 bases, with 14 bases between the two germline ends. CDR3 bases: TGTGCCAGTAGTGCCCGACAGGCAAACTACGAGCAGTACTTC. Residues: CASSARQANYEQYF.

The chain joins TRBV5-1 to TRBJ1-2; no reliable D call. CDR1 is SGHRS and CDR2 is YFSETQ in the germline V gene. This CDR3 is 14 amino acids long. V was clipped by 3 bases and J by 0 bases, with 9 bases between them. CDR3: CASSSQDPNYGYTF. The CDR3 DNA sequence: TGCGCCAGCAGCTCCCAGGACCCTAACTATGGCTACACCTTC.

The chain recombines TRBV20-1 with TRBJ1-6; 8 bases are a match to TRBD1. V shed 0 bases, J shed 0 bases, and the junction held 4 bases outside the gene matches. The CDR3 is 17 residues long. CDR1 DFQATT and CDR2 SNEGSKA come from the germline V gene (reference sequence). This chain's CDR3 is CSARESQGASYNSPLHF. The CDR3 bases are TGCAGTGCTAGAGAGAGTCAGGGGGCCTCCTATAATTCACCCCTCCACTTT.

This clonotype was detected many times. CDR3 in amino acids: CSARVLGGLSSYNEQFF. CDR3 coding DNA: TGCAGTGCTAGAGTTCTCGGAGGCCTGAGCTCCTACAATGAGCAGTTCTTC. This chain connects TRBV20-1 to TRBJ2-1; tentative D call: TRBD2 (5 bases). V was trimmed by 1 base and J by 0 bases, leaving 16 bases between them. CDR1 is DFQATT, CDR2 SNEGSKA, per germline (reference sequence). The CDR3 has 17 amino acids.

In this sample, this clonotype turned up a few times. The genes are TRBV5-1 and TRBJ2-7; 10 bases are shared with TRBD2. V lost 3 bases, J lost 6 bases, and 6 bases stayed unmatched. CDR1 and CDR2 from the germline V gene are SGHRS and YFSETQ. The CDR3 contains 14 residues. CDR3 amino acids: CASSSSGRSPEQYF. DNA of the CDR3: TGCGCCAGCAGCTCTAGCGGGAGATCGCCCGAGCAGTACTTC.

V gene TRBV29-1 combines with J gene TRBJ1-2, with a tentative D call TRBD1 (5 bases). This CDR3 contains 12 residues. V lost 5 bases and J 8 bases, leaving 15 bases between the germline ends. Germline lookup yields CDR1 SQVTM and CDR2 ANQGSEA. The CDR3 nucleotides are TGCAGCGTTACATCTGGGGGTTCAGGCTACACCTTC. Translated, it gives CSVTSGGSGYTF.

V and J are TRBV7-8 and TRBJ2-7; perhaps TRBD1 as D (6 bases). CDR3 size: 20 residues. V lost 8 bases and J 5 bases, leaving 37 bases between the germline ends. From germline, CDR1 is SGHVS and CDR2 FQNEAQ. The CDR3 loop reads CASGPLRTPSQGLVKHEQYF. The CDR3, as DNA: TGTGCCAGCGGACCTTTGAGGACCCCGAGTCAGGGGCTAGTCAAGCACGAGCAGTACTTC.

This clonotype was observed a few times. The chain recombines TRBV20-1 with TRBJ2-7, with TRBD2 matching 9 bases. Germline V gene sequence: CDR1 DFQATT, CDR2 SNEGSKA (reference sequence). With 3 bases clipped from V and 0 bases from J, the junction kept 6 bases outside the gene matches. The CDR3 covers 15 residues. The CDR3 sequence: CSASNLAGLSYEQYF. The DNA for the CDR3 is TGCAGTGCTAGTAATCTAGCGGGGCTCTCCTACGAGCAGTACTTC.

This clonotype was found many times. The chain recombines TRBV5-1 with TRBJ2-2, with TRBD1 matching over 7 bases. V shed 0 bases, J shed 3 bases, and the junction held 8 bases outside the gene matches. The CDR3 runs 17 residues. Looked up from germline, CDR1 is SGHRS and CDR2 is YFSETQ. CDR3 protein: CASSLAMGTAYTGELFF. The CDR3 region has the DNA TGCGCCAGCAGCTTGGCGATGGGGACAGCCTACACCGGGGAGCTGTTTTTT.

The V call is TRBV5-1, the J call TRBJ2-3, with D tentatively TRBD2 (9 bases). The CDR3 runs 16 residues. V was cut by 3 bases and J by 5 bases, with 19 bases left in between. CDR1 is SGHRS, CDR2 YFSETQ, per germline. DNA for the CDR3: TGCGCCAGCAGCTCCAGGGGGCTAGCGGGGAGAGATACGCAGTATTTT. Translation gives CASSSRGLAGRDTQYF.

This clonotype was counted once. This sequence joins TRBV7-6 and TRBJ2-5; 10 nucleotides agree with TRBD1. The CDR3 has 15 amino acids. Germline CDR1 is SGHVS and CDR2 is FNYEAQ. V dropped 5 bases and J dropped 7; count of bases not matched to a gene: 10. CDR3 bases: TGTGCCAGCAGCGAACCCGGGACAGGGGTTACGACCCAGTACTTC. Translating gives CASSEPGTGVTTQYF.

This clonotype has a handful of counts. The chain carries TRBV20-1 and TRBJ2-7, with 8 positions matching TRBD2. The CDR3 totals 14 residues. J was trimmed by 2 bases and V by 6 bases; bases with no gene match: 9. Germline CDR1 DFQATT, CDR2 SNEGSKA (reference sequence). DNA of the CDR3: TGCAGTGCCACCCCACTAGCGGACCCCTACGAGCAGTACTTC. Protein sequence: CSATPLADPYEQYF.

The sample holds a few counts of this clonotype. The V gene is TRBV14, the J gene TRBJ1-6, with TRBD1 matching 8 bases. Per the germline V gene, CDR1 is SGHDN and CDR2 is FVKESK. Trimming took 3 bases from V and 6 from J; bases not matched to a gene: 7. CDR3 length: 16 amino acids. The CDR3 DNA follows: TGTGCCAGCAGCCAGGACAGGGCCCGACGTAATTCACCCCTCCACTTT. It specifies CASSQDRARRNSPLHF. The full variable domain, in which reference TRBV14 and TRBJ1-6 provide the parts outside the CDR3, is EAGVTQFPSHSVIEKGQTVTLRCDPISGHDNLYWYRRVMGKEIKFLLHFVKESKQDESGMPNNRFLAERTGGTYSTLKVQPAELEDSGVYFCASSQDRARRNSPLHFGNGTRLTVT.

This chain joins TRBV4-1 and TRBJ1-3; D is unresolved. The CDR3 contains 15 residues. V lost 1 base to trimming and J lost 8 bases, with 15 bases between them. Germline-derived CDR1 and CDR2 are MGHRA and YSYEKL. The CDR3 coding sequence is TGCGCCAGCAGCCAAGTGTATGGCAGGTGGGACACCATATATTTT. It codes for CASSQVYGRWDTIYF.

The CDR3 spells CASSTDGGPGNTIYF. As DNA, the CDR3 is TGCGCCAGCAGCACCGACGGGGGGCCTGGAAACACCATATATTTT. The chain combines TRBV5-1 with TRBJ1-3; the D gene is possibly TRBD1 (6 bases). The CDR3 consists of 15 residues. Deletions cut 4 bases from V and 2 bases from J, with 13 bases between. Germline V gene sequence: CDR1 SGHRS, CDR2 YFSETQ.

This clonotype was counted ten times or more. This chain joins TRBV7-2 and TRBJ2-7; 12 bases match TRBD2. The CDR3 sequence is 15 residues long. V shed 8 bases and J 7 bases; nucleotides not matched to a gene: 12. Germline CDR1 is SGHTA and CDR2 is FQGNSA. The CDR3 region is CASQGASGRASEQYF. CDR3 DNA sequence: TGTGCCAGCCAAGGGGCTAGCGGGAGGGCCTCGGAGCAGTACTTC.

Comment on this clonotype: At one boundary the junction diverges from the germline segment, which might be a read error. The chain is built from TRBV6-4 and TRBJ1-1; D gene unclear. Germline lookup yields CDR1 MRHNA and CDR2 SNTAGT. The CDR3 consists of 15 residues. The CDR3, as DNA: TGTGCCATCAGTGACTGGCCAGCTGAGAACACTGAAGCTTTCTTT. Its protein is CAISDWPAENTEAFF.

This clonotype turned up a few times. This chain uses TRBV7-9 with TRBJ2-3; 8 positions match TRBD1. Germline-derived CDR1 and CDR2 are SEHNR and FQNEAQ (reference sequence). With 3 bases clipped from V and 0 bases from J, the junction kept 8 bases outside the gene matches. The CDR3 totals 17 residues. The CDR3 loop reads CASSFGDRGESTDTQYF. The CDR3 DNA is TGTGCCAGCAGCTTCGGCGACAGGGGAGAAAGCACAGATACGCAGTATTTT.

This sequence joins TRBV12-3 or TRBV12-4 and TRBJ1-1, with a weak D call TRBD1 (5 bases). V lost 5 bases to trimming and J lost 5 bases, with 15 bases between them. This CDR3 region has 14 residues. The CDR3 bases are TGTGCCAGCAGTGTTAACAGGAGGAAAACTGAAGCTTTCTTT. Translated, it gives CASSVNRRKTEAFF.

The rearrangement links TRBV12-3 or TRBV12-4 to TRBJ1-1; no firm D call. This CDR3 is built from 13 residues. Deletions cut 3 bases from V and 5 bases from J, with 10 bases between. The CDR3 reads CASSFDGWTEAFF. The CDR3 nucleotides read TGTGCCAGCAGTTTTGACGGGTGGACTGAAGCTTTCTTT.

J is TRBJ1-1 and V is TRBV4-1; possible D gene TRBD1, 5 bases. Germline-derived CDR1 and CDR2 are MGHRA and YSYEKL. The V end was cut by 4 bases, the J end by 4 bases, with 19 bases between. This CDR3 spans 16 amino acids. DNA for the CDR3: TGCGCCAGCAGCCCTAGAGTTTTTGGGGGAACCACTGAAGCTTTCTTT. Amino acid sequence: CASSPRVFGGTTEAFF.

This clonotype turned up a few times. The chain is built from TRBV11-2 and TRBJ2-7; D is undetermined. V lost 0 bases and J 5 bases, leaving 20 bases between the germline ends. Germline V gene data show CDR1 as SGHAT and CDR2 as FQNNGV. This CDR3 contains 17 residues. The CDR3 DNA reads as TGTGCCAGCAGCTTAGACGGTTGGGATAGTGTAGGCCACGAGCAGTACTTC. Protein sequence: CASSLDGWDSVGHEQYF.

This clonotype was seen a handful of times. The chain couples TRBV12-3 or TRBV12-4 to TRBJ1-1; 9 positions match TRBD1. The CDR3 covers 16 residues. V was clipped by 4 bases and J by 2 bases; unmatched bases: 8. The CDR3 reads CASSSQPGQGNTEAFF. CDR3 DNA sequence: TGTGCCAGCAGTTCTCAACCGGGACAGGGCAACACTGAAGCTTTCTTT.

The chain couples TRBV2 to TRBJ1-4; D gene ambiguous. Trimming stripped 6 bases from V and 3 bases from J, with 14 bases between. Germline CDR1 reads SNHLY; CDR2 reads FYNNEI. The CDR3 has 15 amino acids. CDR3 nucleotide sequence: TGTGCCAGCAGCGGCCACTCTGTATCTAATGAAAAACTGTTTTTT. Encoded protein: CASSGHSVSNEKLFF.